The clone carrying this TCR beta chain was detected many times. Researchers amplified the TCR beta CDR3 regions from RNA transcripts. HTBI primers were used for first-round RT-PCR of the TCR CDR3. A single record per CDR3 protein comes from TCRdb applying MiXCR to the multiplex PCR reads. Of about 350,000 distinct CDR3 sequences in the sample, approximately 15% were seen once. This sample stems from a study of T cells in Graves' hyperthyroidism and ophthalmopathy. Study overall: Peripheral blood was obtained at initial diagnosis, preceding any treatment.

Germline loops: CDR1 SGHAT, CDR2 FQNNGV. V was clipped by 3 bases and J by 7 bases; unmatched bases: 7. The CDR3 extends over 16 amino acids. Clinical Activity Scores of at least 3, NOSPECS grades of at least 4 and durations under 3 months characterized ophthalmopathy patients. Patients showing uncontrolled infection, other autoimmune disease, pregnancy or lactation were ineligible. Diagnoses rested on clinical symptoms, serum thyroxine and TRAb, thyroid ultrasound and orbital computed tomography. This receptor was taken from a woman in her 40s with Graves' ophthalmopathy. Sequencing input: blood. This chain connects TRBV11-2 to TRBJ2-1; 12 nucleotides align to TRBD2. This CDR3 is CASSLRLLAGGNEQFF. The CDR3 region has the DNA TGTGCCAGCAGCTTGAGGTTACTAGCGGGGGGTAATGAGCAGTTCTTC.